Shown below are 11 T cell receptor beta chains from a single sample sequenced in a study of blood T cell repertoires in COVID-19. The method was immunoSEQ multiplex PCR; TCRdb's version includes in-frame clones alone and lacks a portion of them. Seen here are some 300,000 clones, around nine tenths observed once, and the top ten hold 1.3%. Sequences were obtained from peripheral blood. The receptors originated from a man between 70 and 80 years old with acute or convalescent COVID-19.

This sequence joins TRBV7-2 and TRBJ2-1; D is possibly TRBD1 (5 bases). Germline V gene sequence: CDR1 SGHTA, CDR2 FQGNSA. The CDR3 runs 15 residues. Trimming shortened V by 0 bases and J by 7 bases, and 13 bases separated the two germline ends. The DNA for the CDR3 is TGTGCCAGCAGCTTAGCAAGGGGTTTTCATAATGAGCAGTTCTTC. It specifies CASSLARGFHNEQFF.

This clone has only a few counts. The J gene is TRBJ1-2, the V gene TRBV19; 7 nucleotides agree with TRBD1. The CDR3 is 13 amino acids. In germline, CDR1 is LNHDA, CDR2 SQIVND (reference sequence). J gave up 2 bases and V 6 bases, and 3 bases lay outside the gene matches. The DNA of the CDR3 is TGTGCCAGTAGCGAGGGGGCGAACTATGGCTACACCTTC. Its translation: CASSEGANYGYTF.

This rearrangement joins TRBV15 to TRBJ1-5; perhaps TRBD1 as D (5 bases). V was clipped by 0 bases and J by 7 bases, with 10 bases between them. CDR3 size: 14 residues. Germline-derived CDR1 and CDR2 are LNHNV and YYDKDF (reference sequence). This CDR3 reads CATSRDLAGQPQHF. The CDR3 DNA reads as TGTGCCACCAGCAGAGATTTGGCAGGGCAGCCCCAGCATTTT.

This chain uses TRBV5-1 with TRBJ2-7; D is perhaps TRBD2 (6 bases). This CDR3 is built from 14 residues. The ends were cut back, 4 bases at V and 2 bases at J, with 13 bases in the middle. Germline CDR1 reads SGHRS; CDR2 reads YFSETQ. The DNA of the CDR3 is TGCGCCAGCAGCGATACCGGGGGTCCCTACGAGCAGTACTTC. Translated: CASSDTGGPYEQYF. The variable domain in full, with the rest retrieved from reference TRBV5-1 and TRBJ2-7, is KAGVTQTPRYLIKTRGQQVTLSCSPISGHRSVSWYQQTPGQGLQFLFEYFSETQRNKGNFPGRFSGRQFSNSRSEMNVSTLELGDSALYLCASSDTGGPYEQYFGPGTRLTVT.

This chain uses TRBV9 with TRBJ1-2; D is perhaps TRBD1 (5 bases). This CDR3 contains 16 residues. Trimming stripped 0 bases from V and 6 bases from J, with 18 bases between. Germline CDR1 and CDR2: SGDLS and YYNGEE. DNA for the CDR3: TGTGCCAGCAGCGTAGATGAAAGCGTCAGGGTGGATGGCTACACCTTC. Encoded protein: CASSVDESVRVDGYTF.

The genes are TRBV5-1 and TRBJ2-5, with a tentative D call TRBD2 (5 bases). Looked up from germline, CDR1 is SGHRS and CDR2 is YFSETQ. The CDR3 length is 11 residues. V lost 4 bases, J lost 5 bases, and 6 bases lay in between. The CDR3 DNA reads TGCGCCAGCAGCCAGCGGGAGACCCAGTACTTC. It yields the protein CASSQRETQYF.

The chain joins TRBV3-1 (or the pseudogene TRBV3-2) to TRBJ2-7; TRBD1 aligns across 11 bases. The J segment lost 6 bases and the V segment lost 10 bases, leaving 8 bases of the junction unmatched. The germline gives CDR1 LGHDT, CDR2 YNNKEL (reference sequence). The CDR3 is made up of 13 amino acids. The CDR3 bases are TGTGCCACCAATGGACAGGGGGCGGGCGAGCAGTACTTC. This codes for CATNGQGAGEQYF.

This chain connects TRBV5-1 to TRBJ1-4; 10 bases fit TRBD1. V lost 4 bases to trimming and J lost 3 bases; unmatched junction nucleotides: 9. Germline-derived CDR1 and CDR2 are SGHRS and YFSETQ. This CDR3 is 17 amino acids long. The CDR3 bases are TGCGCCAGCAGCAGAGTCCCGGGACAGGGGTCTAATGAAAAACTGTTTTTT. Its protein is CASSRVPGQGSNEKLFF.

The rearrangement joins TRBV6-1 to TRBJ2-7, with 8 bases fitting TRBD1. Germline CDR1 reads MNHNS; CDR2 reads SASEGT. The trim removed 1 base at V and 7 bases at J, leaving 6 bases unmatched. The CDR3 has 14 amino acids. The CDR3 region has the DNA TGTGCCAGCAGTGAAGGGACAGGGAGTTTGGAGCAGTACTTC. Translating it yields CASSEGTGSLEQYF.

The J gene is TRBJ1-6, the V gene TRBV5-6; TRBD1 matches at 8 bases. This CDR3 region has 15 residues. Trimming removed 3 bases from V and 5 bases from J; junction bases left unmatched: 4. Germline CDR1 reads SGHDT; CDR2 reads YYEEEE. The CDR3 nucleotides read TGTGCCAGCAGCTCGGGACAGGTCAATAATTCACCCCTCCACTTT. Translating gives CASSSGQVNNSPLHF.

The gene calls are TRBV5-1 and TRBJ2-3, with TRBD1 matching 7 bases. Germline V gene lookup returns CDR1 SGHRS and CDR2 YFSETQ. The CDR3 runs to 14 residues. V gave up 4 bases and J gave up 5 bases; unmatched junction bases: 7. This CDR3 reads CASSVTGLEDTQYF. CDR3 coding DNA: TGCGCCAGCAGCGTGACAGGGTTGGAAGATACGCAGTATTTT.